Detailed here is one T cell receptor beta chain. The antigen is undetermined. The source of the sample is a study of CD8+ T cells in alopecia areata. Study findings and constraints: Scalp specimens additionally yield sequences from normal skin's resident alphabeta T cells.

The CDR3 covers 11 residues. V was pared by 8 bases and J by 3 bases, with 10 bases between. CDR1 SQVTM and CDR2 ANQGSEA come from the germline V gene. cDNA prepared by RNA extraction and subsequent reverse transcription served as the template for sequencing. Clones were read by immunoSEQ multiplex PCR, and TCRdb kept only the in-frame ones, dropping some. The repertoire has 140,000 to 150,000 clones, about 47% of them found once; the top ten carry roughly 0.9%. Alopecia areata patients gave lesional scalp punch biopsies and peripheral blood samples. Here the sequenced sample was CD4+ T cells sorted from blood, taken at week 0. V is TRBV29-1 and J is TRBJ2-5, with a weak D call TRBD2 (5 bases). This receptor was taken from a human donor with alopecia areata. The CDR3 nucleotides read TGCAGCCACGGGAACGAAGAGACCCAGTACTTC. This sequence encodes CSHGNEETQYF.